This T cell receptor beta chain was found in a study of blood T cell repertoires in COVID-19. Study-wide background: The United States, Italy and Spain were the sources of the acute and convalescent COVID-19 samples.

Here immunoSEQ multiplex PCR was the method, and the copy in TCRdb shows in-frame clones only, minus some. This sample carries tens of thousands of clones, roughly nine tenths of them seen once, and the ten largest clones take about 8.1%. CDR1 is SGDLS, CDR2 YYNGEE, per germline. This CDR3 comprises 15 residues. The J segment lost 4 bases and the V segment lost 0 bases, leaving 6 bases of the junction unmatched. The clonotype originates from a man in his fifties with active COVID-19. The V and J genes are TRBV9 and TRBJ1-2; 7 bases map to TRBD1. The specimen was peripheral blood. This chain's CDR3 is CASSVETGDSYGYTF. The CDR3, as DNA: TGTGCCAGCAGCGTAGAAACAGGGGATAGCTATGGCTACACCTTC.